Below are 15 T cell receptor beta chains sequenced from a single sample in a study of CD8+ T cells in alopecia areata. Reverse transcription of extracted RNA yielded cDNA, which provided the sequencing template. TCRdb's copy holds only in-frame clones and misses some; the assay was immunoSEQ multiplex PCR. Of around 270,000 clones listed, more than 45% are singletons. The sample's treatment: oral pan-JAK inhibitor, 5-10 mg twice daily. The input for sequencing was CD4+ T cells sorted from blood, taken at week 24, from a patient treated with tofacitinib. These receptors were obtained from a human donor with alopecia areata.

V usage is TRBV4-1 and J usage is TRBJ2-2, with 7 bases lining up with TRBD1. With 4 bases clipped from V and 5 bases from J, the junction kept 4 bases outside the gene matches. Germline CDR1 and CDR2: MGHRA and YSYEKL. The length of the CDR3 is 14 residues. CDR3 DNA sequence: TGCGCCAGCAGCCCGACAGGGACGACCGGGGAGCTGTTTTTT. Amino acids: CASSPTGTTGELFF.

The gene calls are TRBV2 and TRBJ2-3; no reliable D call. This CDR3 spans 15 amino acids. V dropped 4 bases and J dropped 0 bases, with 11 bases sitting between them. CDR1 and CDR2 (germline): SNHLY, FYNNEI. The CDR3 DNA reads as TGTGCCAGCAGTGTAGTGGGGATTAGCACAGATACGCAGTATTTT. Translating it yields CASSVVGISTDTQYF.

The CDR3 region is CASSPKTGAYEQYF. CDR3 DNA sequence: TGTGCCAGCAGCCCTAAAACAGGAGCTTACGAGCAGTACTTC. The rearrangement links TRBV7-2 to TRBJ2-7; maybe TRBD1 (5 bases). V gave up 5 bases and J gave up 4 bases, with 15 bases separating them. This CDR3 region has 14 residues. Germline-derived CDR1 and CDR2 are SGHTA and FQGNSA.

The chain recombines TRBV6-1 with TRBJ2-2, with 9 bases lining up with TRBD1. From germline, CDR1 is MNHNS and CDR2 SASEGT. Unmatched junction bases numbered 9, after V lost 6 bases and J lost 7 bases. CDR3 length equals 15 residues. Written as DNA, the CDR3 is TGTGCCAGCAGAGTTAACAGGGGGCGGGACGGGGAGCTGTTTTTT. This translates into CASRVNRGRDGELFF.

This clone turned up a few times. The CDR3 reads CASSKGGASTDTQYF. The CDR3 nucleotides are TGTGCCTCATCTAAAGGGGGCGCTAGCACAGATACGCAGTATTTT. The chain carries TRBV7-9 and TRBJ2-3, with TRBD1 matching 7 bases. There are 15 residues in the CDR3. The J segment lost 0 bases and the V segment lost 11 bases, leaving 11 bases of the junction unmatched. Germline V lookup: CDR1 SEHNR, CDR2 FQNEAQ (reference sequence).

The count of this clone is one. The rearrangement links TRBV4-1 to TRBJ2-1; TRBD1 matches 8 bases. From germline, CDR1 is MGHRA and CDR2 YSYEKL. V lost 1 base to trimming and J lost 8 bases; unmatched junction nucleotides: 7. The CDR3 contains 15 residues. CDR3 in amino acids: CASSQALPGGYEQFF. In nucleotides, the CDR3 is TGCGCCAGCAGCCAAGCGTTGCCAGGGGGCTATGAGCAGTTCTTC.

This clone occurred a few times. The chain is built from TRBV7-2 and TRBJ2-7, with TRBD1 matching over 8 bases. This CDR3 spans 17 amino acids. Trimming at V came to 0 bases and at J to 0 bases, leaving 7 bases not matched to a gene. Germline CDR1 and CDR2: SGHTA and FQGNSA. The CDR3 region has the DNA TGTGCCAGCAGCTTAGCGGTGGACAGGGAGTTCTCCTACGAGCAGTACTTC. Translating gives CASSLAVDREFSYEQYF.

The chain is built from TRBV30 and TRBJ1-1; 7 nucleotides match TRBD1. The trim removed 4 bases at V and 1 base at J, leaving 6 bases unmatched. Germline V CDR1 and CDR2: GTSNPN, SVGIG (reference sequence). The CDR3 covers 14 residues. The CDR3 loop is CAWKADRRNTEAFF. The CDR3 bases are TGTGCCTGGAAGGCGGACAGGAGGAACACTGAAGCTTTCTTT.

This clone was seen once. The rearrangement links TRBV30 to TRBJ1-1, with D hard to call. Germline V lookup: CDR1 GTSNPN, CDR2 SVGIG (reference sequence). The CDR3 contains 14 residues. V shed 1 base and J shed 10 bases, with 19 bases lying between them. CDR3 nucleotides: TGTGCCTGGAGTGGAACGGACTCCTTTTGGGTAGCTTTCTTT. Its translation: CAWSGTDSFWVAFF.

CDR3 in amino acids: CASYRWGENYGYTF. The CDR3 nucleotides read TGTGCCAGCTACCGGTGGGGGGAGAACTATGGCTACACCTTC. The V call is TRBV7-2, the J call TRBJ1-2; tentative D call: TRBD1 (5 bases). This CDR3 is 14 amino acids long. Germline CDR1 reads SGHTA; CDR2 reads FQGNSA. The V end lost 8 bases, the J end lost 2 bases, and 15 bases lay between the germline ends.

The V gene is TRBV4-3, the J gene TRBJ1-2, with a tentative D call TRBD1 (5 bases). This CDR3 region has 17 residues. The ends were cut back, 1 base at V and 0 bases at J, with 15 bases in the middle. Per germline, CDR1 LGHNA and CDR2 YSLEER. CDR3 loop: CASSQARGGRPNYGYTF. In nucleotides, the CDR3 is TGCGCCAGCAGCCAAGCAAGGGGAGGCCGTCCTAACTATGGCTACACCTTC.

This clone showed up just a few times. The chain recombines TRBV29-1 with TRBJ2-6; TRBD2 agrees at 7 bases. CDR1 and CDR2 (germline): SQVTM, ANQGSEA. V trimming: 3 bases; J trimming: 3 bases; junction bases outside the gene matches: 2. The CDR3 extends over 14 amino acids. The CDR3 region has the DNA TGCAGCGTTGAGGGAGGGTTTGGGGCCAACGTCCTGACTTTC. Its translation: CSVEGGFGANVLTF.

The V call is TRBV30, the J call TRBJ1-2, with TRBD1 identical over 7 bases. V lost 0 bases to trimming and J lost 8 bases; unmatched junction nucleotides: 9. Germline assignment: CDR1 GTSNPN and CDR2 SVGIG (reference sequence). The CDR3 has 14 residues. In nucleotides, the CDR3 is TGTGCCTGGAGTGTGGTGGAGGGGGCCGTCGGCTACACCTTC. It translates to CAWSVVEGAVGYTF.

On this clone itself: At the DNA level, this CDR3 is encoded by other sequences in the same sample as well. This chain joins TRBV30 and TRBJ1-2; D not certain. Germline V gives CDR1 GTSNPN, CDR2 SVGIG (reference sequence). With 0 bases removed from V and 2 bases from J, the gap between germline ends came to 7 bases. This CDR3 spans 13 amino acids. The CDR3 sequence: CAWSVTSNYGYTF. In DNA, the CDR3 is TGTGCCTGGAGTGTCACATCAAACTATGGCTACACCTTC. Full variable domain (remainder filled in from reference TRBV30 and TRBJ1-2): SQTIHQWPATLVQPVGSPLSLECTVEGTSNPNLYWYRQAAGRGLQLLFYSVGIGQISSEVPQNLSASRPQDRQFILSSKKLLLSDSGFYLCAWSVTSNYGYTFGSGTRLTVV.

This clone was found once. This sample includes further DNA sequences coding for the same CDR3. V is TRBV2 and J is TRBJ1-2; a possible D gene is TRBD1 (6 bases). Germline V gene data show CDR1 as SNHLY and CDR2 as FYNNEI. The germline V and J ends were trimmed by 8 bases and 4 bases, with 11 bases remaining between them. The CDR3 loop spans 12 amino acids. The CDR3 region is CASRGQGYGYTF. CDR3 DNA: TGTGCCAGCCGGGGACAAGGCTATGGCTACACCTTC.